One sample yielded the 29 T cell receptor beta chains listed below, sequenced in a study of blood T cell repertoires in COVID-19. Method: immunoSEQ multiplex PCR; TCRdb's copy keeps in-frame clones and lacks some. In the table there are about 170,000 clones, about 80% of which are singletons. Material: peripheral blood. Every receptor here comes from a woman of 80 years or more with acute or convalescent COVID-19.

This clone was picked up a small number of times. CDR3 amino acids: CASSPLLQGTDTQYF. Here the CDR3 DNA reads TGTGCCAGCAGCCCACTCCTACAGGGGACAGATACGCAGTATTTT. The chain couples TRBV7-2 to TRBJ2-3, with 7 nucleotides matching TRBD1. Germline V gene lookup returns CDR1 SGHTA and CDR2 FQGNSA. This CDR3 spans 15 amino acids. The V segment lost 5 bases and the J segment 3 bases; nucleotides outside the gene matches: 8.

The genes are TRBV19 and TRBJ2-7; 8 positions match TRBD2. CDR1 and CDR2 from the germline V gene are LNHDA and SQIVND (reference sequence). Trimming at V came to 4 bases and at J to 0 bases, leaving 8 bases not matched to a gene. CDR3 length equals 16 residues. As DNA, the CDR3 is TGTGCCAGTAGTACCTATACTAGCGGAAACTCCTACGAGCAGTACTTC. Amino acid sequence: CASSTYTSGNSYEQYF.

The rearrangement joins TRBV7-2 to TRBJ2-1, with 8 bases lining up with TRBD2. Trimming at V came to 5 bases and at J to 2 bases, leaving 8 bases not matched to a gene. CDR3 length equals 16 residues. Per the germline V gene, CDR1 is SGHTA and CDR2 is FQGNSA. The DNA for the CDR3 is TGTGCCAGCAGCCAGGCTGCGGGGGGTACCTACAATGAGCAGTTCTTC. This gives the protein CASSQAAGGTYNEQFF.

The V and J genes are TRBV4-1 and TRBJ2-7; weak D call: TRBD1 (6 bases). CDR1 and CDR2 from the germline V gene are MGHRA and YSYEKL. V was clipped by 0 bases and J by 6 bases, with 15 bases between them. The CDR3 is 15 amino acids. For the CDR3, the DNA is TGCGCCAGCAGCCAAGATAGCGCGATAGGGGGCGAGCAGTACTTC. Protein product: CASSQDSAIGGEQYF.

J is TRBJ2-2 and V is TRBV2; 10 bases match TRBD1. The CDR3 is made up of 16 amino acids. V lost 7 bases to trimming and J lost 7 bases; unmatched junction nucleotides: 12. The germline V gene encodes CDR1 SNHLY and CDR2 FYNNEI. The CDR3 DNA follows: TGTGCCAGCAACCCTCTCCGGGACAGGGGTCTCGGGGAGCTGTTTTTT. As protein: CASNPLRDRGLGELFF. Complete variable domain (other parts from reference TRBV2 and TRBJ2-2): EPEVTQTPSHQVTQMGQEVILRCVPISNHLYFYWYRQILGQKVEFLVSFYNNEISEKSEIFDDQFSVERPDGSNFTLKIRSTKLEDSAMYFCASNPLRDRGLGELFFGEGSRLTVL.

This clone has a handful of counts. The chain employs TRBV10-3 and TRBJ2-7, with 9 bases lining up with TRBD1. Germline V gene sequence: CDR1 ENHRY, CDR2 SYGVKD. The CDR3 covers 15 residues. After removal of 3 bases from V and 2 bases from J, the junction contained 5 bases not matched to a gene. CDR3 loop: CAISDGTGSTYEQYF. DNA for the CDR3: TGTGCCATCAGTGATGGGACAGGGTCCACCTACGAGCAGTACTTC.

As concerns this clone: A junction boundary mismatches the germline segment, possibly from a read error. Distinct nucleotide sequences in the sample also encode this CDR3. The chain uses TRBV5-1 and TRBJ2-3, with TRBD2 matching over 8 bases. The V gene's germline CDR1 is SGHRS and CDR2 YFSETQ. The CDR3 contains 15 residues. In DNA form, the CDR3 reads TGCGCCAGCAGTCTGGCAAGCGGGAGCACCGATACGCAGTATTTT. The encoded protein is CASSLASGSTDTQYF.

The count of this clone is one. V usage is TRBV21-1 and J usage is TRBJ1-5; the D call TRBD1 from the table was never checked on the DNA. TRBV21-1 is a documented pseudogene. The CDR3 runs 14 residues. The CDR3 here is CASSKNRGSQPQHF. DNA of the CDR3: TGTGCCAGCAGCAAAAACAGGGGAAGTCAGCCCCAGCATTTT.

The CDR3 coding sequence is TGTGCCAGTAGTCCAAGACTAGCGGTTATCCAAGAGACCCAGTACTTC. Amino acid sequence: CASSPRLAVIQETQYF. This chain joins TRBV19 and TRBJ2-5; 9 bases are a match to TRBD2. Trimming at V came to 5 bases and at J to 1 base, leaving 8 bases not matched to a gene. There are 16 residues in the CDR3. The V gene's germline CDR1 is LNHDA and CDR2 SQIVND (reference sequence). The full variable domain, with the rest looked up from reference TRBV19 and TRBJ2-5, is DGGITQSPKYLFRKEGQNVTLSCEQNLNHDAMYWYRQDPGQGLRLIYYSQIVNDFQKGDIAEGYSVSREKKESFPLTVTSAQKNPTAFYLCASSPRLAVIQETQYFGPGTRLLVL.

This chain links TRBV5-1 with TRBJ2-2; D is possibly TRBD1 (5 bases). The germline gives CDR1 SGHRS, CDR2 YFSETQ. The CDR3 consists of 14 residues. Trimming removed 4 bases from V and 1 base from J, with 8 bases in between. CDR3 DNA: TGCGCCAGCAGCGCAGGACAGAACACCGGGGAGCTGTTTTTT. It translates to CASSAGQNTGELFF.

The chain uses TRBV7-2 and TRBJ2-5; a weak D match, TRBD2 (6 bases). There are 15 residues in the CDR3. The germline V gene has CDR1 SGHTA and CDR2 FQGNSA. Trimming left V 5 bases short and J 5 bases short, with 18 bases between. CDR3 amino acids: CASSPFSHRGETQYF. As DNA, the CDR3 is TGTGCCAGCAGCCCCTTCAGTCATCGGGGGGAGACCCAGTACTTC. Combining the CDR3 with reference TRBV7-2 and TRBJ2-5 gives the whole variable domain GAGVSQSPSNKVTEKGKDVELRCDPISGHTALYWYRQSLGQGLEFLIYFQGNSAPDKSGLPSDRFSAERTGGSVSTLTIQRTQQEDSAVYLCASSPFSHRGETQYFGPGTRLLVL.

This chain links TRBV5-1 with TRBJ2-1; a possible D gene is TRBD2 (6 bases). Germline CDR1 reads SGHRS; CDR2 reads YFSETQ. Trimming took off 3 bases at V and 7 bases at J, with 17 bases between the two ends. CDR3 length: 15 amino acids. The CDR3 spells CASSYISGGWNEQFF. CDR3 DNA: TGCGCCAGCAGCTACATTAGCGGAGGGTGGAATGAGCAGTTCTTC.

Regarding this clone: Other DNA sequences in this specimen translate into the identical CDR3. This chain joins TRBV19 and TRBJ1-5; 7 bases agree with TRBD1. The germline V gene has CDR1 LNHDA and CDR2 SQIVND (reference sequence). The V and J ends lost 5 bases and 7 bases, in that order; junction bases with no gene match: 5. This CDR3 has 13 residues. The CDR3 coding sequence is TGTGCCAGTAGTCAGGGGGTAAGCCAGCCCCAGCATTTT. Translating it yields CASSQGVSQPQHF. The full variable domain, in which reference TRBV19 and TRBJ1-5 provide the parts outside the CDR3, is DGGITQSPKYLFRKEGQNVTLSCEQNLNHDAMYWYRQDPGQGLRLIYYSQIVNDFQKGDIAEGYSVSREKKESFPLTVTSAQKNPTAFYLCASSQGVSQPQHFGDGTRLSIL.

The chain has TRBV19 and TRBJ1-1, with no clear D. V was clipped by 1 base and J by 1 base, with 13 bases between them. Germline V CDR1 and CDR2: LNHDA, SQIVND (reference sequence). The CDR3 is made up of 16 amino acids. CDR3 residues: CASSIGRNSGNTEAFF. CDR3 DNA sequence: TGTGCCAGTAGTATAGGACGGAACAGCGGGAACACTGAAGCTTTCTTT.

The J gene is TRBJ1-5, the V gene TRBV28; D not resolved. The CDR3 sequence is 15 residues long. Trimming left V 5 bases short and J 0 bases short, with 11 bases between. CDR1 is MDHEN and CDR2 is SYDVKM in the germline V gene. The DNA of the CDR3 is TGTGCCAGCAGTATGGAAGCGTATAGCAATCAGCCCCAGCATTTT. Protein: CASSMEAYSNQPQHF.

The chain uses TRBV27 and TRBJ2-4; possibly TRBD1 for D (6 bases). CDR1 MNHEY and CDR2 SMNVEV come from the germline V gene (reference sequence). V shed 5 bases and J shed 2 bases, with 7 bases lying between them. This CDR3 region has 13 residues. As DNA, the CDR3 is TGTGCCAGCAGTCAGGGGACCAAAAACATTCAGTACTTC. This sequence encodes CASSQGTKNIQYF.

This chain joins TRBV4-2 and TRBJ1-2; 10 bases are shared with TRBD1. The germline gives CDR1 LGHNA, CDR2 YNFKEQ. The V segment lost 4 bases and the J segment 4 bases; nucleotides outside the gene matches: 9. CDR3 length equals 16 residues. CDR3 DNA: TGTGCCAGCAGCCGTGAACGCGGGACAGGGGTCTATGGCTACACCTTC. Translating gives CASSRERGTGVYGYTF.

The chain joins TRBV27 to TRBJ2-7, with 7 bases matching TRBD2. The CDR3 length is 16 residues. Germline loops: CDR1 MNHEY, CDR2 SMNVEV (reference sequence). V lost 2 bases, J lost 3 bases, and 10 bases stayed unmatched. DNA of the CDR3: TGTGCCAGCAGTTTACGGGGGAGGGTCTTTGACTACGAGCAGTACTTC. Amino acids: CASSLRGRVFDYEQYF.

This chain links TRBV19 with TRBJ1-5; 10 nucleotides match TRBD1. The V gene's germline CDR1 is LNHDA and CDR2 SQIVND (reference sequence). With 4 bases clipped from V and 0 bases from J, the junction kept 6 bases outside the gene matches. This CDR3 has 17 amino acids. CDR3 in amino acids: CASSKGQGSYSNQPQHF. CDR3 nucleotide sequence: TGTGCCAGTAGTAAGGGACAGGGGTCGTATAGCAATCAGCCCCAGCATTTT.

The V call is TRBV7-2, the J call TRBJ1-2; maybe TRBD1 (5 bases). V lost 2 bases and J lost 8, with 18 bases in between. CDR1 and CDR2 (germline): SGHTA, FQGNSA. The CDR3 has 15 amino acids. The CDR3 nucleotides read TGTGCCAGCAGCTTACCGGGACTACATCAACGGGGCTACACCTTC. This codes for CASSLPGLHQRGYTF.

The J gene is TRBJ1-4, the V gene TRBV27; D is possibly TRBD1 (6 bases). The germline V and J ends were trimmed by 6 bases and 8 bases, with 16 bases remaining between them. This CDR3 has 14 residues. Germline V lookup: CDR1 MNHEY, CDR2 SMNVEV (reference sequence). This CDR3 reads CASRVRQGLEKLFF. The CDR3, as DNA: TGTGCCAGCAGGGTCCGGCAGGGGTTAGAAAAACTGTTTTTT.

The V gene is TRBV3-1 (or the pseudogene TRBV3-2), the J gene TRBJ1-1; 7 bases agree with TRBD1. Trimming at V came to 4 bases and at J to 5 bases, leaving 7 bases not matched to a gene. Germline V lookup: CDR1 LGHDT, CDR2 YNNKEL (reference sequence). The CDR3 is 14 amino acids. This CDR3 reads CASSRLDRETEAFF. For the CDR3, the DNA is TGTGCCAGCAGCCGCCTTGACAGGGAAACTGAAGCTTTCTTT.

The chain has TRBV13 and TRBJ2-3; 7 nucleotides match TRBD1. There are 15 residues in the CDR3. CDR1 and CDR2 (germline): PRHDT, FYEKMQ (reference sequence). Trimming removed 6 bases from V and 2 bases from J; junction bases left unmatched: 8. The CDR3 DNA reads TGTGCCAGCAGTCGAGAAACAGGGGACACAGATACGCAGTATTTT. Its protein product is CASSRETGDTDTQYF.

The gene calls are TRBV5-4 and TRBJ2-7; possibly TRBD1 for D (5 bases). The length of the CDR3 is 16 residues. V lost 4 bases and J lost 2, with 19 bases in between. CDR1 and CDR2 (germline): SGHNT, YYREEE (reference sequence). In nucleotides, the CDR3 is TGTGCCAGCAGCCCGGGTGGGGCAGATCTTCCCTACGAGCAGTACTTC. It encodes CASSPGGADLPYEQYF.

This clone has just a few counts. The chain joins TRBV19 to TRBJ1-1; the match to TRBD1 covers 7 bases. Germline-derived CDR1 and CDR2 are LNHDA and SQIVND (reference sequence). V lost 7 bases to trimming and J lost 1 base; unmatched junction nucleotides: 3. CDR3 length: 13 residues. This chain's CDR3 is CASNDRANTEAFF. The CDR3, as DNA: TGTGCCAGTAACGACAGGGCGAACACTGAAGCTTTCTTT. Complete variable domain (other parts from reference TRBV19 and TRBJ1-1): DGGITQSPKYLFRKEGQNVTLSCEQNLNHDAMYWYRQDPGQGLRLIYYSQIVNDFQKGDIAEGYSVSREKKESFPLTVTSAQKNPTAFYLCASNDRANTEAFFGQGTRLTVV.

This clone was counted a single time. The CDR3 nucleotides read TGCAGCGTCATAGAGCAGGGGTTCGGGGAAAAACTGTTTTTT. Translated: CSVIEQGFGEKLFF. The chain has TRBV29-1 and TRBJ1-4; TRBD1 might be the D (6 bases). V was shortened by 6 bases and J by 8 bases, with 19 bases between the two germline ends. Germline-derived CDR1 and CDR2 are SQVTM and ANQGSEA. The CDR3 runs 14 residues.

The chain carries TRBV18 and TRBJ2-3; D is possibly TRBD1 (6 bases). Per the germline V gene, CDR1 is KGHSH and CDR2 is LQKENI. CDR3 length equals 17 residues. The germline V and J ends were trimmed by 1 base and 0 bases, with 14 bases remaining between them. CDR3 bases: TGTGCCAGCTCACCACTTAGCCAGGGGCGAAGCACAGATACGCAGTATTTT. Encoded protein: CASSPLSQGRSTDTQYF.

This chain connects TRBV27 to TRBJ2-3; TRBD2 is a possible D gene (7 bases). Deletions cut 2 bases from V and 4 bases from J, with 19 bases between. This CDR3 contains 17 residues. CDR1 is MNHEY and CDR2 is SMNVEV in the germline V gene (reference sequence). The CDR3 reads CASSLREGGPAADTQYF. The CDR3 coding sequence is TGTGCCAGCAGTTTAAGGGAGGGGGGCCCAGCGGCAGATACGCAGTATTTT.

There are a few counts of this clone. The chain recombines TRBV18 with TRBJ1-2; D possibly corresponds to TRBD1 (5 bases). V lost 4 bases, J lost 3 bases, and 12 bases lay in between. The germline CDR1 and CDR2 sequences are KGHSH and LQKENI. The CDR3 runs 14 residues. The CDR3 bases are TGTGCCAGCTCACAAACCGGGGGAGACTATGGCTACACCTTC. Translating it yields CASSQTGGDYGYTF.